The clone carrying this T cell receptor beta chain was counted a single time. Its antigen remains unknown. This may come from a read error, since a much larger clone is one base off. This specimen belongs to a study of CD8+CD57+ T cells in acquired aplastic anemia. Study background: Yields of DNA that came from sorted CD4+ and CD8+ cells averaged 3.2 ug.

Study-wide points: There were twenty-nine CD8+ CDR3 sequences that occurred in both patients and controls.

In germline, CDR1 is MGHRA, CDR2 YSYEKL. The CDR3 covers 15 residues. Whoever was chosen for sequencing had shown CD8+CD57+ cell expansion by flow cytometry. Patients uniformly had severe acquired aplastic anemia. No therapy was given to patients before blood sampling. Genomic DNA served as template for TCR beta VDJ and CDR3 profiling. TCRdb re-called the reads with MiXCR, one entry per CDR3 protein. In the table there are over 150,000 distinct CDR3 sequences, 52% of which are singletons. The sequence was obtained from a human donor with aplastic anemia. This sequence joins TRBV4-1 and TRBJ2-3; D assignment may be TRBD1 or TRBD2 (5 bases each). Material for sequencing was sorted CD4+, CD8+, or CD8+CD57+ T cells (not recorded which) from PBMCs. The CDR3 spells CASSQVPGSTDAQYF. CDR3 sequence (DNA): TGCGCCAGCAGCCAAGTTCCAGGGAGCACAGATGCGCAGTATTTT.